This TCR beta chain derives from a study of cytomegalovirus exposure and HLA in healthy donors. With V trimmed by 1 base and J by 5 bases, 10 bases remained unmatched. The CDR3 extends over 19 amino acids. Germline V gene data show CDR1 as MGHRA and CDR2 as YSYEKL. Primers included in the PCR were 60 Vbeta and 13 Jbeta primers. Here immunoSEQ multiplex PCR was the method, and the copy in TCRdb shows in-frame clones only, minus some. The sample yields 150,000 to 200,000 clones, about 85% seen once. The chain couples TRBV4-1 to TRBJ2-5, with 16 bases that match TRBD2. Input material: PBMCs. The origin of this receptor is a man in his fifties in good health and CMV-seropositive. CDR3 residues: CASSQVQKGLAGGRETQYF. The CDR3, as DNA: TGCGCCAGCAGCCAAGTTCAGAAGGGACTAGCGGGAGGGAGGGAGACCCAGTACTTC.